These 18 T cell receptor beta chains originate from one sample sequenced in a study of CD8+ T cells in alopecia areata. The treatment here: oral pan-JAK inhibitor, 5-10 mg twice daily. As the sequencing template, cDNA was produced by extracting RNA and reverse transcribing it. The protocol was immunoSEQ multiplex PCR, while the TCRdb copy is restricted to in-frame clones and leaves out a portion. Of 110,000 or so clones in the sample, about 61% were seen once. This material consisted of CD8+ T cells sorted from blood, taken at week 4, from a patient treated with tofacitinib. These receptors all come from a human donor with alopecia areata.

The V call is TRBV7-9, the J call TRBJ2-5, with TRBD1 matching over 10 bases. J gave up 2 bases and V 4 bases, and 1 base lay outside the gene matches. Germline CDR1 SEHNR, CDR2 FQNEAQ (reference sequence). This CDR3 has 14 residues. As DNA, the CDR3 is TGTGCCAGCAGCTCGGACAGGGGGCAAGAGACCCAGTACTTC. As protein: CASSSDRGQETQYF.

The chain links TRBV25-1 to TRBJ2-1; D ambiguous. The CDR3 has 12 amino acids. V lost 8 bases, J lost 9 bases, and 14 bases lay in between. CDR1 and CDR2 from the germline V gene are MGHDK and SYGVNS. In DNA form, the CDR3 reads TGTGCCAGCGGACCGGGTCCGGGTGAGCAGTTCTTC. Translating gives CASGPGPGEQFF.

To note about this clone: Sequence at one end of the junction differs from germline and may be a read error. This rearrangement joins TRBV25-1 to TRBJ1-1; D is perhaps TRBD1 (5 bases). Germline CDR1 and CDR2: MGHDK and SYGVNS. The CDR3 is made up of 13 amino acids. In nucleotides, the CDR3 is TGTGCCACCAGTATCGGGGCGAACACTGAAGCTTTCTTT. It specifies CATSIGANTEAFF.

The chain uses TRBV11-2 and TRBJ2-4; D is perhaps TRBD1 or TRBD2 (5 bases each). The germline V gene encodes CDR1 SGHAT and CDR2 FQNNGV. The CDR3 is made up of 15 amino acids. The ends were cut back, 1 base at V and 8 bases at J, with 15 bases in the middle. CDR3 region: CASSLVLGVGDIQYF. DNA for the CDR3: TGTGCCAGCAGCTTAGTTCTGGGGGTTGGTGACATTCAGTACTTC.

DNA for the CDR3: TGTGCCAGCAGTTTACGGGGAGGGGATGGCGAGCAGTACTTC. Translating it yields CASSLRGGDGEQYF. The chain is built from TRBV27 and TRBJ2-7, with TRBD2 matching 7 bases. Trimming took 2 bases from V and 6 from J; bases not matched to a gene: 7. From germline, CDR1 is MNHEY and CDR2 SMNVEV (reference sequence). There are 14 residues in the CDR3.

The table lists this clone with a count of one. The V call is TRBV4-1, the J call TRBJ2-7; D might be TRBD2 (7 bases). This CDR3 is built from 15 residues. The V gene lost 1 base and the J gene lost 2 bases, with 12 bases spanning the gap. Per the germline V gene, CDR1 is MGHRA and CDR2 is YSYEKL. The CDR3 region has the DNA TGCGCCAGCAGCCAAGCCGGGGGGCGCCCCTACGAGCAGTACTTC. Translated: CASSQAGGRPYEQYF.

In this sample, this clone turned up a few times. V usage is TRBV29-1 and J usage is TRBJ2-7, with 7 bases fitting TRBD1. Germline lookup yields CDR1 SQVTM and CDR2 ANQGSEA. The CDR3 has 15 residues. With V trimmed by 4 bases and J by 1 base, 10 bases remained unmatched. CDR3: CSVGFSGQKSYEQYF. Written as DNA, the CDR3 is TGCAGCGTTGGGTTCTCGGGACAGAAATCCTACGAGCAGTACTTC.

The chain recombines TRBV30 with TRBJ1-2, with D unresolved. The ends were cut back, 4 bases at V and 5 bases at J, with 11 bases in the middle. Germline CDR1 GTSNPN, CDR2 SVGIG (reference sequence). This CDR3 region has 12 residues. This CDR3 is CAWTESGYGYTF. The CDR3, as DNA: TGTGCCTGGACAGAGAGTGGGTATGGCTACACCTTC.

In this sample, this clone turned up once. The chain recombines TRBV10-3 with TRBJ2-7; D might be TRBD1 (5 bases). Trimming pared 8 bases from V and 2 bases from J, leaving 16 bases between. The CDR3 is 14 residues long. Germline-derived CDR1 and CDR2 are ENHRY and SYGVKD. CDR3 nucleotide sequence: TGTGCCATCGCCCCAGGGCAGATGACCTACGAGCAGTACTTC. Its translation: CAIAPGQMTYEQYF.

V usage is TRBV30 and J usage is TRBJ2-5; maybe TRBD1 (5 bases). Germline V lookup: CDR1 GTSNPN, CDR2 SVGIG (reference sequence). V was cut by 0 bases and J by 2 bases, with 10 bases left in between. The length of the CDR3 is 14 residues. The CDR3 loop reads CAWSVSGSQETQYF. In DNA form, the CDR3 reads TGTGCCTGGAGTGTTTCAGGGTCTCAAGAGACCCAGTACTTC. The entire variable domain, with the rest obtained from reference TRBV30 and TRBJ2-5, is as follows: SQTIHQWPATLVQPVGSPLSLECTVEGTSNPNLYWYRQAAGRGLQLLFYSVGIGQISSEVPQNLSASRPQDRQFILSSKKLLLSDSGFYLCAWSVSGSQETQYFGPGTRLLVL.

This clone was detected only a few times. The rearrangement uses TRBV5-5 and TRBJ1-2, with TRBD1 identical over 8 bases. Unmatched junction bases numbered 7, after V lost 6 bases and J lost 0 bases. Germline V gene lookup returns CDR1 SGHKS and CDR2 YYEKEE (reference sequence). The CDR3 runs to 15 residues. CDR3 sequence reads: CASTLDRGTNYGYTF. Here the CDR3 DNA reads TGTGCCAGCACACTTGACAGGGGAACTAACTATGGCTACACCTTC.

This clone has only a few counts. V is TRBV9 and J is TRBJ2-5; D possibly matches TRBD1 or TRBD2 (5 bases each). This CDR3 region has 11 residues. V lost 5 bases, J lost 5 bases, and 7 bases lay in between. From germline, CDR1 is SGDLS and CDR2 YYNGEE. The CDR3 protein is CASSEGETQYF. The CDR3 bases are TGTGCCAGCAGTGAGGGGGAGACCCAGTACTTC.

The CDR3 bases are TGTGCCAGCAGCTCGACAGGTTTTAACTATGGCTACACCTTC. Protein sequence: CASSSTGFNYGYTF. The chain uses TRBV13 and TRBJ1-2; possibly TRBD1 for D (6 bases). This CDR3 is built from 14 residues. Germline CDR1 PRHDT, CDR2 FYEKMQ (reference sequence). Trimming removed 4 bases at V and 1 base at J, with 10 bases between.

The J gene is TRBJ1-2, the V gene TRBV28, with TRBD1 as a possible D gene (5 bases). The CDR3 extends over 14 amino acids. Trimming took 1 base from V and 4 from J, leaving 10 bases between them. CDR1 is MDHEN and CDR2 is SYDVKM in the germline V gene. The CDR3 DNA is TGTGCCAGCAGTTTATTCAGGGAAAGCTATGGCTACACCTTC. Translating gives CASSLFRESYGYTF.

The CDR3 protein is CSPWTVSTDTQYF. Written as DNA, the CDR3 is TGCAGCCCGTGGACAGTTAGCACAGATACGCAGTATTTT. The rearrangement links TRBV29-1 to TRBJ2-3; TRBD1 might be the D (6 bases). Trimming took off 8 bases at V and 0 bases at J, with 12 bases between the two ends. CDR1 SQVTM and CDR2 ANQGSEA come from the germline V gene. The CDR3 is made up of 13 amino acids.

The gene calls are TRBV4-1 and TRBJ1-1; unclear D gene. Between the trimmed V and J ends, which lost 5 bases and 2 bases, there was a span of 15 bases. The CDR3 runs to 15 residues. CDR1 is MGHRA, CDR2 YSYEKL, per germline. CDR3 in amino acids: CASSAGVGLNTEAFF. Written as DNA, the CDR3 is TGCGCCAGCAGCGCTGGGGTGGGGTTAAACACTGAAGCTTTCTTT.

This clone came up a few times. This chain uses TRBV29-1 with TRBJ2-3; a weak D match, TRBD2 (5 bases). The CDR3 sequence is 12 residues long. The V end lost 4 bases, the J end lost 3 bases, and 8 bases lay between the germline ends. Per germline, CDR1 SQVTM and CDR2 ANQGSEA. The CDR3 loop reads CSVAGYTDTQYF. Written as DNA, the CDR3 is TGCAGCGTTGCGGGATATACAGATACGCAGTATTTT.

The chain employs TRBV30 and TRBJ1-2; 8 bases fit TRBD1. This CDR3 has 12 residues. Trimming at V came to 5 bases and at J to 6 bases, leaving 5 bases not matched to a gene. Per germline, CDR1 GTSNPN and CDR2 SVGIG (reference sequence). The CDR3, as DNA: TGTGCCTGGCCCAGGGGGCAGGATGGCTACACCTTC. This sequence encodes CAWPRGQDGYTF.